The next 19 T cell receptor beta chains were all read from a single sample in a study of T cells in Graves' hyperthyroidism and ophthalmopathy. Amplified TCR beta CDR3 regions came from RNA transcripts. HTBI primers were the set used in a first-round RT-PCR of the TCR CDR3. TCRdb processed the multiplex PCR reads anew with MiXCR; each CDR3 protein has one entry. Found here are 650,000 to 700,000 distinct CDR3 sequences, around a sixth of them singletons; the top ten hold roughly a sixth. Sequencing used blood. The receptors originated from a middle-aged man with Graves' hyperthyroidism.

V is TRBV10-2 and J is TRBJ2-1; D may correspond to TRBD1 or TRBD2 (5 bases each). V was trimmed by 0 bases and J by 13 bases, leaving 13 bases between them. The CDR3 is made up of 13 amino acids. Germline CDR1 WSHSY, CDR2 SAAADI. CDR3 residues: CASSESGPSGQFF. CDR3 bases: TGCGCCAGCAGTGAGTCGGGACCCTCGGGACAGTTCTTC.

This chain links TRBV6-2 or TRBV6-3 with TRBJ1-4; the D is unclear. Germline lookup yields CDR1 MNHEY and CDR2 SVGEGT. The CDR3 covers 15 residues. V lost 5 bases and J 8 bases, leaving 18 bases between the germline ends. CDR3 sequence: CASSQNRPGEEKLFF. The CDR3 DNA sequence: TGTGCCAGCAGTCAAAACAGACCGGGAGAGGAAAAACTGTTTTTT.

The chain links TRBV4-3 to TRBJ2-1, with D tentatively TRBD1 (5 bases). The CDR3 spans 17 residues. Trimming shortened V by 0 bases and J by 0 bases, and 12 bases separated the two germline ends. Germline CDR1 and CDR2: LGHNA and YSLEER. For the CDR3, the DNA is TGCGCCAGCAGCCAAGATGGGGCAGGGCTCTCCTACAATGAGCAGTTCTTC. Protein: CASSQDGAGLSYNEQFF.

This clonotype was detected many times. The gene calls are TRBV29-1 and TRBJ2-5; possible D gene TRBD1, 6 bases. Trimming pared 7 bases from V and 5 bases from J, leaving 20 bases between. CDR1 SQVTM and CDR2 ANQGSEA come from the germline V gene. The CDR3 is 14 residues long. As DNA, the CDR3 is TGCAGCGCCCGTAGGGCCAGGGGTCCCGAGACCCAGTACTTC. This translates into CSARRARGPETQYF.

This clonotype was seen repeatedly, ten times or more. CDR3: CASSVEAGGPQETQYF. CDR3 nucleotides: TGTGCCAGCAGCGTAGAAGCGGGAGGGCCCCAAGAGACCCAGTACTTC. The genes are TRBV9 and TRBJ2-5; 10 nucleotides align to TRBD2. Germline values: CDR1 SGDLS, CDR2 YYNGEE. The V gene end was trimmed by 0 bases and the J gene end by 1 base; junction bases not matched to a gene: 3. This CDR3 is 16 amino acids long.

The CDR3 region has the DNA TGTGCCAGCAGTTACGGGGGACTAGCGGGAGGATTAGGCGAGCAGTACTTC. Protein sequence: CASSYGGLAGGLGEQYF. V and J are TRBV6-6 and TRBJ2-7; 15 positions agree with TRBD2. Germline-derived CDR1 and CDR2 are MNHNY and SVGAGI (reference sequence). This CDR3 is 17 amino acids long. Germline trimming cut 2 bases from V and 6 bases from J; bases unmatched to any gene: 8.

This clonotype has a handful of counts. V gene TRBV29-1 combines with J gene TRBJ2-1; possible D gene TRBD2, 6 bases. V lost 4 bases, J lost 3 bases, and 16 bases lay in between. The CDR3 sequence is 15 residues long. Looked up from germline, CDR1 is SQVTM and CDR2 is ANQGSEA. The CDR3 coding sequence is TGCAGCGTTGCGGGACTCCCGGCTATCTACAATGAGCAGTTCTTC. The encoded protein is CSVAGLPAIYNEQFF.

This clonotype was picked up many times. The V and J genes are TRBV20-1 and TRBJ1-1, with D maybe TRBD1 (6 bases). The CDR3 is 12 amino acids. Germline loops: CDR1 DFQATT, CDR2 SNEGSKA (reference sequence). CDR3 residues: CRPGQTNTEAFF. Written as DNA, the CDR3 is TGCAGACCTGGACAGACGAACACTGAAGCTTTCTTT.

There are many counts of this clonotype. V and J are TRBV28 and TRBJ2-7, with unresolved D. V gave up 4 bases and J gave up 2 bases, with 18 bases separating them. CDR1 and CDR2 (germline): MDHEN, SYDVKM. This CDR3 region has 16 residues. CDR3 region: CASSSLSNPSTYEQYF. The CDR3 DNA is TGTGCCAGCAGTTCTCTCAGCAACCCCTCCACCTACGAGCAGTACTTC.

The rearrangement uses TRBV2 and TRBJ2-7; possibly TRBD1 or TRBD2 for D (5 bases each). This CDR3 is 13 amino acids long. Germline V gene sequence: CDR1 SNHLY, CDR2 FYNNEI. V lost 8 bases to trimming and J lost 4 bases, with 15 bases between them. Written as DNA, the CDR3 is TGTGCCAGCCGGGACGCGAGTGGGTACGAGCAGTACTTC. Its translation is CASRDASGYEQYF.

As DNA, the CDR3 is TGTGCCAGTAGTTACGGGCTAACGGGCGCCTACGAGCAGTACTTC. Its protein is CASSYGLTGAYEQYF. J is TRBJ2-7 and V is TRBV19, with D uncertain. V was cut by 5 bases and J by 2 bases, with 16 bases left in between. This CDR3 has 15 amino acids. CDR1 LNHDA and CDR2 SQIVND come from the germline V gene (reference sequence). The full variable domain, rest sourced from reference TRBV19 and TRBJ2-7, is DGGITQSPKYLFRKEGQNVTLSCEQNLNHDAMYWYRQDPGQGLRLIYYSQIVNDFQKGDIAEGYSVSREKKESFPLTVTSAQKNPTAFYLCASSYGLTGAYEQYFGPGTRLTVT.

This clonotype was seen many times. The chain joins TRBV28 to TRBJ2-7; 7 bases match TRBD1. There are 13 residues in the CDR3. V shed 8 bases and J 2 bases; nucleotides not matched to a gene: 6. Germline V gene data show CDR1 as MDHEN and CDR2 as SYDVKM. The DNA of the CDR3 is TGTGCCAGCGGGGGACAGATGGCCTACGAGCAGTACTTC. This encodes CASGGQMAYEQYF.

This clonotype was seen many times. The chain combines TRBV11-1 with TRBJ1-1; no definite D call. The CDR3 has 13 residues. With 5 bases removed from V and 2 bases from J, the gap between germline ends came to 9 bases. Germline V gives CDR1 SGHAT, CDR2 FQDESV (reference sequence). CDR3 region: CASSQWFNTEAFF. The CDR3 DNA reads TGTGCCAGCAGCCAATGGTTCAACACTGAAGCTTTCTTT.

In the case of this clonotype: This may be a read error: a much more frequent sequence differs by one nucleotide. The chain couples TRBV20-1 to TRBJ2-5, with 7 bases identical to TRBD2. The CDR3 sequence is 17 residues long. With V trimmed by 3 bases and J by 5 bases, 18 bases remained unmatched. Germline lookup yields CDR1 DFQATT and CDR2 SNEGSKA (reference sequence). The chain's CDR3 is CSARPTSVRGLVETQYF. CDR3 nucleotides: TGCAGTGCTAGGCCCACTAGCGTGAGAGGCTTGGTGGAGACCCAGTACTTC.

This sequence joins TRBV9 and TRBJ2-3; D uncertain. CDR3 size: 15 residues. V lost 0 bases and J lost 3, with 11 bases in between. Germline lookup yields CDR1 SGDLS and CDR2 YYNGEE. CDR3 region: CASSVGRTYTDTQYF. In nucleotides, the CDR3 is TGTGCCAGCAGCGTAGGCAGGACCTATACAGATACGCAGTATTTT.

This clonotype was recorded many times. V usage is TRBV28 and J usage is TRBJ2-1; D ambiguous. CDR3 size: 12 residues. Trimming stripped 7 bases from V and 5 bases from J, with 9 bases between. CDR1 is MDHEN, CDR2 SYDVKM, per germline. CDR3 loop: CASKGLHNEQFF. The CDR3 bases are TGTGCCAGCAAAGGCCTACACAATGAGCAGTTCTTC. The entire variable domain, with the rest obtained from reference TRBV28 and TRBJ2-1, is as follows: DVKVTQSSRYLVKRTGEKVFLECVQDMDHENMFWYRQDPGLGLRLIYFSYDVKMKEKGDIPEGYSVSREKKERFSLILESASTNQTSMYLCASKGLHNEQFFGPGTRLTVL.

The sample holds many counts of this clonotype. The chain links TRBV27 to TRBJ2-1; D call uncertain. The V end was cut by 5 bases, the J end by 7 bases, with 9 bases between. The CDR3 is 12 amino acids. Germline loops: CDR1 MNHEY, CDR2 SMNVEV (reference sequence). CDR3 region: CASSPHRNEQFF. For the CDR3, the DNA is TGTGCCAGCAGTCCACACAGAAATGAGCAGTTCTTC.

This clonotype appeared a few times. The chain uses TRBV18 and TRBJ1-6; D may be TRBD1 (5 bases). The CDR3 runs to 15 residues. CDR1 is KGHSH and CDR2 is LQKENI in the germline V gene. V was shortened by 3 bases and J by 7 bases, with 13 bases between the two germline ends. CDR3 nucleotide sequence: TGTGCCAGCTCACCCAGGGAAGTGAGGAATTCACCCCTCCACTTT. Amino acids: CASSPREVRNSPLHF.

V and J are TRBV7-9 and TRBJ2-5; 8 bases align to TRBD1. CDR1 is SEHNR, CDR2 FQNEAQ, per germline (reference sequence). This CDR3 has 16 residues. V lost 4 bases to trimming and J lost 5 bases; unmatched junction nucleotides: 12. The CDR3 region is CASSWRGQGSPETQYF. Written as DNA, the CDR3 is TGTGCCAGCAGCTGGAGAGGACAGGGTTCGCCGGAGACCCAGTACTTC.